This TCR beta chain was identified during a study of beta chain features in type 1 diabetes (dated by TCRdb to the late 2010s). Turning to the overall study: Patients and healthy donors did not differ in mean age, gender distribution, total cell number or subset yield. A total of roughly 100 million sorted cells were examined across all samples, and a strong correlation was observed between cell number per subset and RNA yield. The study compared the TCRB repertoires of sorted circulating CD4+ T cell subsets in recently diagnosed type 1 diabetes patients with those in matched healthy donors. Naive and central memory subsets were obtained from all 30 or so donors, but regulatory and stem cell-like memory subsets were isolated from only 8 patients and roughly 8 healthy donors. What the authors observed across the whole study: HLA sub-analyses involved small numbers of individuals, so any influence of HLA type on TCRB rearrangement remained unresolved. In all four CD4+ subsets, TCRB CDR3 length was moderately but significantly shorter in type 1 diabetes patients. Naive, central memory and regulatory TCRB repertoires appeared to be more alike among patients than among healthy donors. Shorter templates might have been favored by PCR, but patient and control samples were amplified and corrected together, so both groups would have been affected equally by any skew. Sequencing cDNA rather than genomic DNA could over-represent highly expressing activated cells, although activation and CD3 levels did not differ between groups. At VDJ recombination sites, type 1 diabetes patients had fewer insertions and more deleted nucleotides, which implies abnormalities in thymic rearrangement.

Each donor gave one peripheral blood draw, averaging roughly 120 mL, which was collected into heparinised tubes. A BD FACSAria II was used to sort naive, central memory, regulatory and stem cell-like memory CD4+ T cells with a panel that included CD45RO, CCR7, CD25, CD127, CD95 and CD27. A purity above 95% was achieved for all sorted populations. PBMCs were separated immediately by Lymphoprep density gradient centrifugation and were stained directly, without being cultured. So that batch effects would be minimized, each experiment stained and sorted samples in pairs, pairing one healthy donor with one patient. The entire amount of isolated RNA was reverse transcribed using the High Capacity cDNA Reverse Transcription Kit, so the sequenced TCRB transcripts were expressed ones. Naive, central memory and regulatory T cell samples underwent deep immunoSEQ sequencing, averaging roughly 3.3 million total reads per sample. Sorted cells were lysed in RLT buffer, and RNA was extracted using DNase-treated RNeasy Micro or Mini kits according to cell number. Each cell subset was processed on its own to prevent cross-contamination, while patient and healthy donor samples were processed together. Using the immunoSEQ multiplex PCR, TCRB sequences were amplified from cDNA into 87-bp fragments spanning the CDR3 region. The amplicons were sequenced using the Illumina HiSeq platform. Per the source publication's procedure: Synthetic template baselines were used to correct PCR bias computationally, reads within Hamming distance 2 were collapsed together, and singletons that could not be merged were discarded. Reads were aligned against IMGT so that V, D and J genes, CDR3 length and insertions or deletions at six rearrangement sites could be assigned. Within each subset, clonotype counts were normalized to sorted cell number, after which true diversity and Gini coefficients were computed with the tcR R package. The overlap coefficient, calculated on TCRB nucleotide sequences, was used to measure repertoire sharing. Out-of-frame TCRB sequences from naive cells were analyzed as a proxy for the pre-selection repertoire. TCRdb took this table from immuneACCESS and kept in-frame rearrangements with V and J called. Such tables lack part of the clones; where checked against another copy, unresolved V genes explain under half of the gap, and the rest is unexplained. The DNA gave D and trimming, while V, J and clone size come from that table. This sample lists 970,000 or so clones; roughly 17% were detected once. The biggest ten clones account for 0.023% of the sample.

The germline V gene gives CDR1 as SGHVS and CDR2 as FQNEAQ. Cut back by 5 bases and 3 bases, the V and J ends lie 17 bases apart. Reading from cysteine to phenylalanine, the CDR3 counts 15 amino acids. The sequence is cut down to CDR3 DNA, 45 bases in frame from base 1. This clone was seen more than once but under ten times. Its antigen is currently not known. No much larger clonotype is one base removed from it; base qualities were not supplied. The receptor was derived from a woman aged 18-35 years in good health. Sequenced input: naive CD4+ T cells from blood. The cell subset or site tag for this specimen amounts to: true naive CD4+ T cells. This receptor chain uses TRBV7-8 and TRBJ2-7; a tentative D call is TRBD2 (6 bases match). The CDR3 loop reads CASSHRSGYDYEQYF. The bases read TGTGCCAGCAGCCATCGAAGCGGGTACGACTACGAGCAGTACTTC.